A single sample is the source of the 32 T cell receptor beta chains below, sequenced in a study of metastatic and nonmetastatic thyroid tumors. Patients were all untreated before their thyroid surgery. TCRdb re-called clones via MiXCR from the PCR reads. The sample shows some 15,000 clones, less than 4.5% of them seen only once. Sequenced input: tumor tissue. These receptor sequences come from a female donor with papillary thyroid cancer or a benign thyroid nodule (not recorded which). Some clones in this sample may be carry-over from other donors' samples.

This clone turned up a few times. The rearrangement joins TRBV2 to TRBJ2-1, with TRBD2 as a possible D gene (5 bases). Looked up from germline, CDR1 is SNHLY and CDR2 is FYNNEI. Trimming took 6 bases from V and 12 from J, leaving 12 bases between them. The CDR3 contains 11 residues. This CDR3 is CASSAPGMQFF. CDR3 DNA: TGTGCCAGCAGCGCCCCGGGAATGCAGTTCTTC.

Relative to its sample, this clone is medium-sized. CDR3 bases: TGCAGTGCTTCCCCTCGACAGGGGGACAATTCACCCCTCCACTTT. The encoded protein is CSASPRQGDNSPLHF. This chain links TRBV20-1 with TRBJ1-6; 9 bases are shared with TRBD1. This CDR3 spans 15 amino acids. Germline CDR1 reads DFQATT; CDR2 reads SNEGSKA (reference sequence). The J segment lost 7 bases and the V segment lost 5 bases, leaving 9 bases of the junction unmatched.

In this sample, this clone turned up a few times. This CDR3 reads CASSLDATGLGELFF. CDR3 in DNA: TGTGCCAGCAGTTTAGACGCGACAGGGTTAGGGGAGCTGTTTTTT. V gene TRBV27 combines with J gene TRBJ2-2, with TRBD1 matching 7 bases. The germline V gene has CDR1 MNHEY and CDR2 SMNVEV (reference sequence). The CDR3 is 15 amino acids. V lost 2 bases to trimming and J lost 8 bases; unmatched junction nucleotides: 8.

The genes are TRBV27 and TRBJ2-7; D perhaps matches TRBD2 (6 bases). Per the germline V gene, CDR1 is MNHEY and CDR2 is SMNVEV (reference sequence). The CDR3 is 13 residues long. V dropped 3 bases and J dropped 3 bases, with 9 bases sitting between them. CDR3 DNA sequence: TGTGCCAGCAGTTTGTTAGCGGACTACGAGCAGTACTTC. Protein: CASSLLADYEQYF.

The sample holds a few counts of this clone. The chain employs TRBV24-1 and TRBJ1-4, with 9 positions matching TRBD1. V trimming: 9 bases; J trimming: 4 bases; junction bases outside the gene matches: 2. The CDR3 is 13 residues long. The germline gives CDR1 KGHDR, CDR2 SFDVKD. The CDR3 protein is CATRDRVNEKLFF. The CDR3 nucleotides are TGTGCCACCCGGGACAGGGTTAATGAAAAACTGTTTTTT.

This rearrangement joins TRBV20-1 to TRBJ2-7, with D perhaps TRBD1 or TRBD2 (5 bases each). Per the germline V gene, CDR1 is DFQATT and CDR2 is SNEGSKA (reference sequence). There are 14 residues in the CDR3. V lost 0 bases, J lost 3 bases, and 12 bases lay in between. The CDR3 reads CSARDGTEFYEQYF. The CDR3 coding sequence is TGCAGTGCTAGAGATGGGACGGAATTCTACGAGCAGTACTTC.

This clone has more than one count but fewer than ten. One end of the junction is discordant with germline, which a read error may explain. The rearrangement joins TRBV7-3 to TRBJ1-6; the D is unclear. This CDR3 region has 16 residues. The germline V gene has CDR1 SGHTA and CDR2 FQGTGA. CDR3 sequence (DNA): TGTGCCGGCAGCGGACTTGTTAGCTCCTATAATTCACCCCTCCACTTT. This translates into CAGSGLVSSYNSPLHF.

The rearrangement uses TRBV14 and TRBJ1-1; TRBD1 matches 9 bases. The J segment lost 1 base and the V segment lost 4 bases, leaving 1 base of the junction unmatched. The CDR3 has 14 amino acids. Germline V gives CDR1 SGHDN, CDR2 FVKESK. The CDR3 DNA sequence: TGTGCCAGCAGCCCACAGGGGGCGAACACTGAAGCTTTCTTT. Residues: CASSPQGANTEAFF.

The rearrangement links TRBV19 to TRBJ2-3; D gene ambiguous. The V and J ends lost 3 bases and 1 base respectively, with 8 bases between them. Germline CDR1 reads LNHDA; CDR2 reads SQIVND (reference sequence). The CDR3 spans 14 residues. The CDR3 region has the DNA TGTGCCAGTAGTATCGTGTCCGGCACAGATACGCAGTATTTT. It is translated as CASSIVSGTDTQYF.

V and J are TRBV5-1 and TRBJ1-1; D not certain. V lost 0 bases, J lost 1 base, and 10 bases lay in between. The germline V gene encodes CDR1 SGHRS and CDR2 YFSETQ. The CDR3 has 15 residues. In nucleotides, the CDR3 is TGCGCCAGCAGCTTGGCACCCACCGCGAACACTGAAGCTTTCTTT. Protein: CASSLAPTANTEAFF.

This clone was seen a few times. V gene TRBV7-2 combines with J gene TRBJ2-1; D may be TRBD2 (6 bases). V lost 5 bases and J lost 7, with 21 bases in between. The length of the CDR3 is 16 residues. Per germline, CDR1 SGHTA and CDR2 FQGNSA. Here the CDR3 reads CASSKKAWRVYNEQFF. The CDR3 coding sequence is TGTGCCAGCAGCAAGAAGGCTTGGAGGGTGTATAATGAGCAGTTCTTC.

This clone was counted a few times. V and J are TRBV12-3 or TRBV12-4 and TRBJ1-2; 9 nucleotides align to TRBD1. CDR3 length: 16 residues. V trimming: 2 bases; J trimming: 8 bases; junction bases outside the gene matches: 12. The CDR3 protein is CASSLWGQGADGGYTF. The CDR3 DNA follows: TGTGCCAGCAGTTTATGGGGACAGGGAGCTGACGGCGGCTACACCTTC.

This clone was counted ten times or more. The DNA of the CDR3 is TGTGCCAGCACCGTGGGGGGTACGGAGACCCAGTACTTC. Translation: CASTVGGTETQYF. The rearrangement uses TRBV28 and TRBJ2-5, with D perhaps matching TRBD2 (6 bases). The CDR3 loop spans 13 amino acids. The germline CDR1 and CDR2 sequences are MDHEN and SYDVKM. V was clipped by 7 bases and J by 5 bases, with 14 bases between them.

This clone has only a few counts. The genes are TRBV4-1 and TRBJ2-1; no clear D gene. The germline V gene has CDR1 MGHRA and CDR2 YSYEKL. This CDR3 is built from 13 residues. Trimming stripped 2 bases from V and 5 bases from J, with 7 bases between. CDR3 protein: CASSQNTNNEQFF. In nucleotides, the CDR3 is TGCGCCAGCAGCCAAAACACTAACAATGAGCAGTTCTTC.

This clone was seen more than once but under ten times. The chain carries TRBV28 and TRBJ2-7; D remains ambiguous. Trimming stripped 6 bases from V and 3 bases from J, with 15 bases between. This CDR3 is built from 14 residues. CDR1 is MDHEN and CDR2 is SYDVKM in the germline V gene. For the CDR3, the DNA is TGTGCCAGCAGCACCTCCGGCGGAGTCTACGAGCAGTACTTC. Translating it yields CASSTSGGVYEQYF. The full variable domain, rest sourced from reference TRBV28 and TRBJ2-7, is DVKVTQSSRYLVKRTGEKVFLECVQDMDHENMFWYRQDPGLGLRLIYFSYDVKMKEKGDIPEGYSVSREKKERFSLILESASTNQTSMYLCASSTSGGVYEQYFGPGTRLTVT.

For the CDR3, the DNA is TGTGCCATCTCACCCCCAGGGTCGAACACCGGGGAGCTGTTTTTT. Residues: CAISPPGSNTGELFF. V gene TRBV28 combines with J gene TRBJ2-2, with D possibly TRBD1 on 5 matching bases. This CDR3 is 15 amino acids long. The germline V gene encodes CDR1 MDHEN and CDR2 SYDVKM. V lost 10 bases, J lost 0 bases, and 15 bases lay in between.

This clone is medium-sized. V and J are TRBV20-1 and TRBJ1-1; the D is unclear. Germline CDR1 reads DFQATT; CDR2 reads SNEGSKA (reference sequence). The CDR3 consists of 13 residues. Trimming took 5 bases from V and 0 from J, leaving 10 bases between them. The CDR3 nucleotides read TGCAGTGCTCTCAGGAACATGAACACTGAAGCTTTCTTT. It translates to CSALRNMNTEAFF.

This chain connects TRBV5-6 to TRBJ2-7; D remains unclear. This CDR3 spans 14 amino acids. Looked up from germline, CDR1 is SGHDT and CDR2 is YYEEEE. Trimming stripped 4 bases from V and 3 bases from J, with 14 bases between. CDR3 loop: CASSTGPYGYEQYF. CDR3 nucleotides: TGTGCCAGCAGCACCGGACCCTACGGCTACGAGCAGTACTTC.

CDR3 residues: CSSTGLAGVITSHEQYF. In DNA, the CDR3 is TGCAGTTCCACCGGACTAGCGGGTGTAATAACCAGCCACGAGCAGTACTTC. The chain links TRBV20-1 to TRBJ2-7; 11 nucleotides line up with TRBD2. Losses at the gene ends were 8 bases for V and 5 bases for J; bases not matched to a gene: 20. The V gene's germline CDR1 is DFQATT and CDR2 SNEGSKA (reference sequence). The CDR3 totals 17 residues.

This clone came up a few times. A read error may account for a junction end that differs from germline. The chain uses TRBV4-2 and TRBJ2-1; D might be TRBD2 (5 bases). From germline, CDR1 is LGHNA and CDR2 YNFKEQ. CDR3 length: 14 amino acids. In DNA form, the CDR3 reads TGTGCCAGCAGCCAAGTCCGTGACTACAGTGAGCAGTTCTTC. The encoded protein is CASSQVRDYSEQFF.

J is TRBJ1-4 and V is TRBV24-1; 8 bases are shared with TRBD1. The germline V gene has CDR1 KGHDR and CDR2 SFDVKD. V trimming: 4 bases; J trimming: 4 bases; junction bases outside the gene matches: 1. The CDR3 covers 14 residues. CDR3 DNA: TGTGCCACCAGTGAGGGACAGGTTAATGAAAAACTGTTTTTT. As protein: CATSEGQVNEKLFF.

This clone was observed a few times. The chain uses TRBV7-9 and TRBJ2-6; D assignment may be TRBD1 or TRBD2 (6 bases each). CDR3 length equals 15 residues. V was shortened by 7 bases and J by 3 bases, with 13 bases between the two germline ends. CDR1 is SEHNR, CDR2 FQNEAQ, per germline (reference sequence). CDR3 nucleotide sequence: TGTGCCAGCATCGGAGGGGGACTTGGGGCCAACGTCCTGACTTTC. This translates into CASIGGGLGANVLTF.

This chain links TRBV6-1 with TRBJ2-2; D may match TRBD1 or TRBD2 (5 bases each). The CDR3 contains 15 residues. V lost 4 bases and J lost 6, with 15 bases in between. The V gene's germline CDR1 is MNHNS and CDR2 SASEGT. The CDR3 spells CASSAERGEAGELFF. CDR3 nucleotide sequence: TGTGCCAGCAGTGCAGAAAGAGGGGAAGCCGGGGAGCTGTTTTTT.

CDR3 protein: CASSVNLRVTEAFF. The DNA for the CDR3 is TGTGCCAGCAGCGTGAATCTCAGGGTCACTGAAGCTTTCTTT. V gene TRBV9 combines with J gene TRBJ1-1, with D possibly TRBD1 on 5 matching bases. The CDR3 is 14 residues long. Germline CDR1 and CDR2: SGDLS and YYNGEE. V was trimmed by 2 bases and J by 4 bases, leaving 12 bases between them.

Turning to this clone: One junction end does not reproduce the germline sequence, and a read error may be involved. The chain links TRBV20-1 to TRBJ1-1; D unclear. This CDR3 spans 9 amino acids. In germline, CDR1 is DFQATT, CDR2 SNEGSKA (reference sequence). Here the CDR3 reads CSATRPSSF. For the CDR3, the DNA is TGCAGTGCTACCCGACCCTCTTCCTTT.

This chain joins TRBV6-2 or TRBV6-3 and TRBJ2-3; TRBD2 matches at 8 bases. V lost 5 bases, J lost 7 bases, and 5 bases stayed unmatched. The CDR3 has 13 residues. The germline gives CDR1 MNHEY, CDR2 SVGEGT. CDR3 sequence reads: CASSPSGQYTQYF. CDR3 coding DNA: TGTGCCAGCAGTCCTAGCGGGCAGTATACGCAGTATTTT.

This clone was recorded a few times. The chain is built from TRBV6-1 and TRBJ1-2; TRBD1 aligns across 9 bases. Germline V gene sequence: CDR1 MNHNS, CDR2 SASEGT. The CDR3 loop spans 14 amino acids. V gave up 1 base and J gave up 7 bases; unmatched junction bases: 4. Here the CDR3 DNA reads TGTGCCAGCAGTGAAGGGAGGGACAGGGCTGGCTACACCTTC. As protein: CASSEGRDRAGYTF.

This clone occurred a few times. The CDR3 region has the DNA TGCAGTGCTAGAACGTCAAGGGACAGCCAATTTAACTATGGCTACACCTTC. This sequence encodes CSARTSRDSQFNYGYTF. The chain uses TRBV20-1 and TRBJ1-2; 7 nucleotides agree with TRBD1. CDR1 and CDR2 from the germline V gene are DFQATT and SNEGSKA (reference sequence). CDR3 length: 17 amino acids. The trim removed 2 bases at V and 1 base at J, leaving 13 bases unmatched.

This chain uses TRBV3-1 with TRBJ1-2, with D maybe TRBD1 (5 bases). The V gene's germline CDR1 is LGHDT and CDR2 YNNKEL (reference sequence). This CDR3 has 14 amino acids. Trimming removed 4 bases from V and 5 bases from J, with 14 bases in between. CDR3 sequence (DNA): TGTGCCAGCAGCCCAGGGACCTTCGATTATGGCTACACCTTC. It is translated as CASSPGTFDYGYTF.

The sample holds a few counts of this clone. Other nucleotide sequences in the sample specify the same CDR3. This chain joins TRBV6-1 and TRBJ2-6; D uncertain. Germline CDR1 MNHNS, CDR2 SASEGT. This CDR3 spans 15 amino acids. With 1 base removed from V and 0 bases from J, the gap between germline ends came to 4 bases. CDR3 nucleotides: TGTGCCAGCAGTGAAGACAGCTCTGGGGCCAACGTCCTGACTTTC. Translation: CASSEDSSGANVLTF.

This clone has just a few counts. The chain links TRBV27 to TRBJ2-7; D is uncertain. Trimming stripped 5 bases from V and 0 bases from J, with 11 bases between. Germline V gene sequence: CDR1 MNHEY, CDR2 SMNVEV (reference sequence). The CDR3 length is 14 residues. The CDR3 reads CASSLTTNSYEQYF. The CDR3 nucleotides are TGTGCCAGCAGTCTCACTACAAACTCCTACGAGCAGTACTTC.

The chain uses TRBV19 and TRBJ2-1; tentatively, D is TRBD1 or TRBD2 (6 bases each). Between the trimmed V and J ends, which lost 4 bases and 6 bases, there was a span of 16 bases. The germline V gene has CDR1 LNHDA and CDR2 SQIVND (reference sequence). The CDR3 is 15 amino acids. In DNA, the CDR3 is TGTGCCAGTAGTAGGGGGGCTGGGGTTTCCAATGAGCAGTTCTTC. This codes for CASSRGAGVSNEQFF.